Following are 19 T cell receptor beta chains from one sample sequenced in a study of T cell responses to AZD1222 COVID-19 vaccine. The protocol was immunoSEQ multiplex PCR, while the TCRdb copy is restricted to in-frame clones and leaves out a portion. The sample contains 120,000 or so clones, 88% of which appear only once. Sample: peripheral blood, taken on day 0 of MenACWY control vaccination. All receptors come from an adult in good health.

The CDR3: CASSLTGDSYNEQFF. Here the CDR3 DNA reads TGTGCCAGCAGCTTGACGGGAGACTCCTACAATGAGCAGTTCTTC. The gene calls are TRBV7-3 and TRBJ2-1; maybe TRBD2 (6 bases). Germline values: CDR1 SGHTA, CDR2 FQGTGA. With 3 bases removed from V and 0 bases from J, the gap between germline ends came to 9 bases. There are 15 residues in the CDR3. The variable domain in full, with the rest retrieved from reference TRBV7-3 and TRBJ2-1, is GAGVSQTPSNKVTEKGKYVELRCDPISGHTALYWYRQSLGQGPEFLIYFQGTGAADDSGLPNDRFFAVRPEGSVSTLKIQRTERGDSAVYLCASSLTGDSYNEQFFGPGTRLTVL.

The chain links TRBV29-1 to TRBJ2-2; possibly TRBD2 for D (6 bases). The V end was cut by 4 bases, the J end by 4 bases, with 10 bases between. The CDR3 covers 13 residues. Germline V gene data show CDR1 as SQVTM and CDR2 as ANQGSEA. CDR3 nucleotides: TGCAGCGTTGGGGGGACTGCCACCGGGGAGCTGTTTTTT. Its translation is CSVGGTATGELFF.

J is TRBJ2-6 and V is TRBV6-6; 7 bases map to TRBD1. Germline lookup yields CDR1 MNHNY and CDR2 SVGAGI (reference sequence). V gave up 6 bases and J gave up 4 bases; unmatched junction bases: 24. This CDR3 spans 21 amino acids. The CDR3 region has the DNA TGTGCCAGCAGCGGGGACAGAATTCCATCAGGGCCGGGGACCGGGGCCAACGTCCTGACTTTC. It specifies CASSGDRIPSGPGTGANVLTF.

J is TRBJ2-5 and V is TRBV12-3 or TRBV12-4; a possible D gene is TRBD2 (6 bases). V was clipped by 5 bases and J by 7 bases, with 11 bases between them. The CDR3 extends over 12 amino acids. The CDR3 DNA reads TGTGCCAGCAGTGGGACTCTGCTGACCCAGTACTTC. Translating gives CASSGTLLTQYF.

The chain combines TRBV19 with TRBJ2-5; 10 bases agree with TRBD2. CDR3 length: 18 amino acids. Per germline, CDR1 LNHDA and CDR2 SQIVND (reference sequence). Trimming took 3 bases from V and 5 from J; bases not matched to a gene: 15. In nucleotides, the CDR3 is TGTGCCAGTAGTATTGGGGGGGGCGATAGCGGGAGGCCGGAGACCCAGTACTTC. Its protein is CASSIGGGDSGRPETQYF.

The chain links TRBV28 to TRBJ1-5; D call uncertain. CDR1 and CDR2 from the germline V gene are MDHEN and SYDVKM. The CDR3 has 12 amino acids. Trimming cost V 3 bases and J 10 bases, with 10 bases left between them. The CDR3 coding sequence is TGTGCCAGCAGTTTGTCCTTATCACCCCAGCATTTT. This sequence encodes CASSLSLSPQHF.

This sequence joins TRBV5-1 and TRBJ1-1; no definite D call. Germline-derived CDR1 and CDR2 are SGHRS and YFSETQ. CDR3 length equals 14 residues. V dropped 0 bases and J dropped 4 bases, with 10 bases sitting between them. DNA for the CDR3: TGCGCCAGCAGCTTGGTTGTGAGTAGCACTGAAGCTTTCTTT. Translated: CASSLVVSSTEAFF.

The V and J genes are TRBV5-1 and TRBJ1-5, with a possible D match to TRBD1 (6 bases). In germline, CDR1 is SGHRS, CDR2 YFSETQ. The length of the CDR3 is 16 residues. V was pared by 4 bases and J by 2 bases, with 16 bases between. CDR3 sequence (DNA): TGCGCCAGCAGCGTGGGACCAGGGGATCGCAATCAGCCCCAGCATTTT. The encoded protein is CASSVGPGDRNQPQHF.

The chain uses TRBV7-3 and TRBJ2-3, with 11 bases fitting TRBD2. The CDR3 loop spans 16 amino acids. From germline, CDR1 is SGHTA and CDR2 FQGTGA. V gave up 5 bases and J gave up 2 bases; unmatched junction bases: 6. CDR3 nucleotide sequence: TGTGCCAGCAGCCCCGGGACTAGCGGCCTCACAGATACGCAGTATTTT. Translating gives CASSPGTSGLTDTQYF.

This chain connects TRBV19 to TRBJ2-7, with 9 bases that match TRBD1. The CDR3 loop spans 15 amino acids. With 5 bases clipped from V and 3 bases from J, the junction kept 8 bases outside the gene matches. The germline CDR1 and CDR2 sequences are LNHDA and SQIVND (reference sequence). The CDR3 DNA reads as TGTGCCAGTAGTCCGGGACAGGGCGTCATCTACGAGCAGTACTTC. It yields the protein CASSPGQGVIYEQYF.

The V gene is TRBV5-1, the J gene TRBJ2-4; 11 bases line up with TRBD1. Germline CDR1 and CDR2: SGHRS and YFSETQ. Trimming took 3 bases from V and 2 from J; bases not matched to a gene: 4. This CDR3 is built from 16 residues. The CDR3 region is CASSSRDRGTKNIQYF. For the CDR3, the DNA is TGCGCCAGCAGCTCCCGGGACAGGGGGACCAAAAACATTCAGTACTTC. The variable domain in full, with the rest retrieved from reference TRBV5-1 and TRBJ2-4, is KAGVTQTPRYLIKTRGQQVTLSCSPISGHRSVSWYQQTPGQGLQFLFEYFSETQRNKGNFPGRFSGRQFSNSRSEMNVSTLELGDSALYLCASSSRDRGTKNIQYFGAGTRLSVL.

The gene calls are TRBV19 and TRBJ1-2, with 9 positions matching TRBD1. Germline CDR1 and CDR2: LNHDA and SQIVND (reference sequence). The J segment lost 8 bases and the V segment lost 6 bases, leaving 7 bases of the junction unmatched. The CDR3 runs 13 residues. The CDR3 loop reads CASSLTGGAGYTF. For the CDR3, the DNA is TGTGCCAGTAGCTTGACAGGGGGAGCCGGCTACACCTTC.

This clone was observed a handful of times. The rearrangement uses TRBV2 and TRBJ1-4; no firm D call. This CDR3 is 15 amino acids long. Germline CDR1 and CDR2: SNHLY and FYNNEI. V was clipped by 6 bases and J by 0 bases, with 11 bases between them. In DNA form, the CDR3 reads TGTGCCAGCAGCCCGAATGGGGCAACTAATGAAAAACTGTTTTTT. The encoded protein is CASSPNGATNEKLFF.

The gene calls are TRBV19 and TRBJ2-1; 7 positions match TRBD1. The CDR3 contains 15 residues. The germline CDR1 and CDR2 sequences are LNHDA and SQIVND (reference sequence). V lost 5 bases and J lost 2; bases outside the gene matches: 6. The CDR3 DNA reads TGTGCCAGTAGTCCCGGGACAGTGCCCTACAATGAGCAGTTCTTC. This gives the protein CASSPGTVPYNEQFF.

The V call is TRBV3-1 (or the pseudogene TRBV3-2), the J call TRBJ1-5, with D unresolved. In germline, CDR1 is LGHDT, CDR2 YNNKEL (reference sequence). The CDR3 consists of 15 residues. The germline V and J ends were trimmed by 4 bases and 0 bases, with 10 bases remaining between them. The CDR3 DNA follows: TGTGCCAGCAGCCCGGCGGTTAATAGCAATCAGCCCCAGCATTTT. This codes for CASSPAVNSNQPQHF.

Written as DNA, the CDR3 is TGCGCCAGCAGCTTTGGAGAGACCCAGTACTTC. Protein: CASSFGETQYF. The rearrangement links TRBV5-1 to TRBJ2-5; no clear D gene. This CDR3 region has 11 residues. Trimming cost V 2 bases and J 4 bases, with 3 bases left between them. From germline, CDR1 is SGHRS and CDR2 YFSETQ. The variable domain in full, completed from reference TRBV5-1 and TRBJ2-5, reads KAGVTQTPRYLIKTRGQQVTLSCSPISGHRSVSWYQQTPGQGLQFLFEYFSETQRNKGNFPGRFSGRQFSNSRSEMNVSTLELGDSALYLCASSFGETQYFGPGTRLLVL.

The V gene is TRBV28, the J gene TRBJ1-5; D ambiguous. The CDR3 sequence is 14 residues long. Germline V gene sequence: CDR1 MDHEN, CDR2 SYDVKM. The ends were cut back, 8 bases at V and 0 bases at J, with 11 bases in the middle. CDR3 DNA sequence: TGTGCCAGCTCCCTCTTTTCTAGCAATCAGCCCCAGCATTTT. It codes for CASSLFSSNQPQHF.

The chain links TRBV19 to TRBJ2-3; D possibly corresponds to TRBD2 (7 bases). Germline CDR1 is LNHDA and CDR2 is SQIVND (reference sequence). V dropped 8 bases and J dropped 5 bases, with 17 bases sitting between them. The CDR3 covers 14 residues. The CDR3 region has the DNA TGTGCCAGTGGACGGGGGGCGCTCAGAGATACGCAGTATTTT. This encodes CASGRGALRDTQYF.

The rearrangement uses TRBV3-1 (or the pseudogene TRBV3-2) and TRBJ1-3, with D maybe TRBD1 (6 bases). Trimming cost V 1 base and J 7 bases, with 8 bases left between them. The germline CDR1 and CDR2 sequences are LGHDT and YNNKEL (reference sequence). CDR3 length: 13 residues. The CDR3 DNA sequence: TGTGCCAGCAGCCAAGTGAGGGGGAACACCATATATTTT. The encoded protein is CASSQVRGNTIYF.